This paragraph covers one TCR beta chain sequence. Its target is unknown. This sample is part of a study of T cell repertoires in cytomegalovirus infection. Study context: Public TCR beta signatures indicated both CMV infection and matching HLA type. General study findings and limits: Within the response measured ex vivo, HLA-C-restricted CMV-specific TCR beta clonotypes were dominant. The cumulative frequency of public TCR beta families distinguished individuals who carried CMV together with the relevant HLA.

From the reads, TCRdb called clonotypes with MiXCR, one entry per CDR3 protein. The table records approximately 160,000 distinct CDR3 sequences, about a sixth of them present only once. Germline assignment: CDR1 SGHVS and CDR2 FNYEAQ. The length of the CDR3 is 14 residues. V lost 0 bases and J 5 bases, leaving 11 bases between the germline ends. What was sequenced was CD8+ T cells from PBMCs. The chain couples TRBV7-6 to TRBJ2-7, with D uncertain. This sequence originates from a human donor in good health (CMV status not recorded). Some clones in this sample may be carry-over from other donors' samples. Here the CDR3 DNA reads TGTGCCAGCAGCTTAGCGCACCCGGCTAACGAGCAGTACTTC. Translated: CASSLAHPANEQYF. Variable domain in full (rest from reference TRBV7-6 and TRBJ2-7): GAGVSQSPRYKVTKRGQDVALRCDPISGHVSLYWYRQALGQGPEFLTYFNYEAQQDKSGLPNDRFSAERPEGSISTLTIQRTEQRDSAMYRCASSLAHPANEQYFGPGTRLTVT.